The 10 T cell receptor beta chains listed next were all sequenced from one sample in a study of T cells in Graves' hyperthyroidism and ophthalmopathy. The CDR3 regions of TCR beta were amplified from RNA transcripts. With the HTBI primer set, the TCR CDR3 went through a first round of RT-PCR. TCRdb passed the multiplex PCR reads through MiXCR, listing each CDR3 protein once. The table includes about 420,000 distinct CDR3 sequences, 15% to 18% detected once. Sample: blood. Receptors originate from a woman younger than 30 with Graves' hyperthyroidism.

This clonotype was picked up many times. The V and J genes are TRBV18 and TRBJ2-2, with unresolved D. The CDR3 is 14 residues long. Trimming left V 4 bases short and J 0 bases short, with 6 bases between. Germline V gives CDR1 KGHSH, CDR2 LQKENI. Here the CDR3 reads CASSREANTGELFF. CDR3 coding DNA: TGTGCCAGCTCACGGGAAGCGAACACCGGGGAGCTGTTTTTT.

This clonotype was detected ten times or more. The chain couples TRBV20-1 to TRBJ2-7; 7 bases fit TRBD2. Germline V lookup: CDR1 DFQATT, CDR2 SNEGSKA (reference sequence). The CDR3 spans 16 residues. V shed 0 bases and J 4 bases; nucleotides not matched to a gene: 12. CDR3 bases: TGCAGTGCTAGAGATCCCATTTCGGGAGGAGGGTACGAGCAGTACTTC. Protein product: CSARDPISGGGYEQYF.

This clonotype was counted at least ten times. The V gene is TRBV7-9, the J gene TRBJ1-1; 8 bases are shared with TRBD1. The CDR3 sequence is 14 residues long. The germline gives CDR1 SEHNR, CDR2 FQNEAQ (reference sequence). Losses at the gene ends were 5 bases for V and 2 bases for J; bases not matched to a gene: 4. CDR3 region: CASSEQGENTEAFF. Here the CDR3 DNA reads TGTGCCAGCAGCGAACAGGGGGAAAACACTGAAGCTTTCTTT.

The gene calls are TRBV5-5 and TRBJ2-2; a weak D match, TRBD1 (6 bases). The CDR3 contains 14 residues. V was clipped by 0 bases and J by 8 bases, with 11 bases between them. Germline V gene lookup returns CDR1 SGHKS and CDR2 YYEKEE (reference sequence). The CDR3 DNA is TGTGCCAGCAGCTTGGTATACAGGGAAGGGGAGCTGTTTTTT. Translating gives CASSLVYREGELFF.

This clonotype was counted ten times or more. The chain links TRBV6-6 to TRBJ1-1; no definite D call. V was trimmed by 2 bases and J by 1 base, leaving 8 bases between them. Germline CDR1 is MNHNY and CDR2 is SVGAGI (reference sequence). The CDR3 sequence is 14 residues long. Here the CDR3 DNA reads TGTGCCAGCAGTTACACCAGAGCGAACACTGAAGCTTTCTTT. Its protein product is CASSYTRANTEAFF.

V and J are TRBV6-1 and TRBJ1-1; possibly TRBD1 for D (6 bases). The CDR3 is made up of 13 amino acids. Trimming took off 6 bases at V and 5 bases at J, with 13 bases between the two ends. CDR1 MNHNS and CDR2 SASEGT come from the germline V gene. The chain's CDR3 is CASRGETGTEAFF. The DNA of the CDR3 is TGTGCCAGCAGGGGAGAAACAGGGACTGAAGCTTTCTTT.

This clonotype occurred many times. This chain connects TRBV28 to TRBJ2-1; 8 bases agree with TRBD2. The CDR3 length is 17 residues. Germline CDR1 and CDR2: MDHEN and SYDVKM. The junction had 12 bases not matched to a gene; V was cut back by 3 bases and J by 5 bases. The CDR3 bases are TGTGCCAGCAGTTTGTGGGGAGGTAGCGGGGATGACAATGAGCAGTTCTTC. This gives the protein CASSLWGGSGDDNEQFF.

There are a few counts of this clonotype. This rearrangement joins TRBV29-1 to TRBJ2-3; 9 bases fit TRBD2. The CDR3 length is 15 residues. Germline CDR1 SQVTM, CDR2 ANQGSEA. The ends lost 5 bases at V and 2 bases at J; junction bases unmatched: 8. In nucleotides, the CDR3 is TGCAGCGTTAACCCTCTAGCGGGAATCACAGATACGCAGTATTTT. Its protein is CSVNPLAGITDTQYF.

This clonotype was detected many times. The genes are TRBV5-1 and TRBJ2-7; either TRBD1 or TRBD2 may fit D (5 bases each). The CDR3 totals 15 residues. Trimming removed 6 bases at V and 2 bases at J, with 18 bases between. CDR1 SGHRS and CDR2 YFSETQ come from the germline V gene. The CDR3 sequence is CASTEIPGTPYEQYF. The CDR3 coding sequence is TGCGCCAGCACTGAGATTCCGGGGACGCCCTACGAGCAGTACTTC.

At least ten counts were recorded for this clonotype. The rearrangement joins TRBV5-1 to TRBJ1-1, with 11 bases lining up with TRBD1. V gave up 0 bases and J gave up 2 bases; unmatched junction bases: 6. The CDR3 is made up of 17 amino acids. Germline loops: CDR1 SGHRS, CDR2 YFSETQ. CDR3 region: CASSLARTGGLNTEAFF. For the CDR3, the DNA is TGCGCCAGCAGCTTGGCCAGGACAGGGGGCCTCAACACTGAAGCTTTCTTT.